This T cell receptor beta chain was captured by sequencing in a study of blood T cell repertoires in COVID-19. Study summary: PBMCs, B-cell-depleted T cells, or T cells were the source of the cDNA or gDNA that made up the material.

In the authors' methods: The assay estimated nucleated cells by amplifying reference gene primers. Here immunoSEQ multiplex PCR was the method, and the copy in TCRdb shows in-frame clones only, minus some. D and trimming come from the DNA, and the V and J calls and clone size come from that table. This table has about 180,000 clones, nearly 80% appearing once. The CDR3 covers 14 residues. The germline CDR1 and CDR2 sequences are MNHEY and SVGAGI. V was pared by 6 bases and J by 6 bases, with 6 bases of the junction left unmatched. The clonotype was recovered from a woman between 70 and 85 years old with acute or convalescent COVID-19. Material for sequencing was peripheral blood. J is TRBJ2-7 and V is TRBV6-5; 12 bases agree with TRBD1. The CDR3, as DNA: TGTGCCAGCAGGACCGGGACAGGGGGCGCCGAGCAGTACTTC. The encoded protein is CASRTGTGGAEQYF.